One sample yielded the 27 T cell receptor beta chains listed below, sequenced in a study of Tregs in tolerant kidney transplant recipients (dated by TCRdb to the late 2010s). This specimen's time point label, per the study, means: blood sample drawn before combined kidney and bone marrow transplant. Libraries were prepared through the immunoSEQ multiplex PCR assay. The source is immuneACCESS, and TCRdb retained only in-frame sequences with V and J called. Part of the clones is not carried over; for the studies checked, unresolved V genes explain less than half of this, and the remainder is unexplained. Recorded for this sample are approximately 60,000 clones; roughly 98% of them occurred a single time. The ten most abundant clones make up 0.3% to 0.4% of the sample. The sample here was Tregs from blood, taken before the transplant. Receptors originate from a human donor who received a combined kidney and bone marrow transplant.

This clone has a single count. The V call is TRBV4-3, the J call TRBJ2-5; 7 bases are a match to TRBD1. This CDR3 comprises 15 residues. The V segment lost 5 bases and the J segment 2 bases; nucleotides outside the gene matches: 8. Germline V gives CDR1 LGHNA, CDR2 YSLEER. The chain's CDR3 is CASSSRGQSQETQYF. The CDR3 nucleotides are TGCGCCAGCAGCTCCCGGGGACAGAGTCAAGAGACCCAGTACTTC.

The V and J genes are TRBV19 and TRBJ2-7; a weak D match, TRBD1 (6 bases). Trimming pared 2 bases from V and 2 bases from J, leaving 22 bases between. The CDR3 extends over 18 amino acids. Germline values: CDR1 LNHDA, CDR2 SQIVND (reference sequence). The CDR3 DNA reads as TGTGCCAGTAGTATATCCCCGGGACAAGGGTTCGACACCTACGAGCAGTACTTC. Protein sequence: CASSISPGQGFDTYEQYF.

V usage is TRBV29-1 and J usage is TRBJ1-3; tentative D call: TRBD1 (6 bases). Trimming removed 7 bases at V and 2 bases at J, with 6 bases between. Per germline, CDR1 SQVTM and CDR2 ANQGSEA. The CDR3 runs 11 residues. The CDR3 coding sequence is TGCAGCGCAGGGGCTGGAAACACCATATATTTT. Translated: CSAGAGNTIYF.

The CDR3 region has the DNA TGCGCCAGCAGCTCTTCAGGACAGGGTTACAATGAGCAGTTCTTC. Its translation is CASSSSGQGYNEQFF. This chain links TRBV5-1 with TRBJ2-1; 8 nucleotides line up with TRBD1. The CDR3 spans 15 residues. Trimming cost V 3 bases and J 4 bases; bases outside gene matches: 6. The germline V gene encodes CDR1 SGHRS and CDR2 YFSETQ.

The rearrangement uses TRBV19 and TRBJ2-6, with 8 bases identical to TRBD1. Germline V gives CDR1 LNHDA, CDR2 SQIVND (reference sequence). The CDR3 covers 18 residues. Losses at the gene ends were 6 bases for V and 0 bases for J; bases not matched to a gene: 10. The CDR3 DNA is TGTGCCAGTAGAGATCCGGGACAGGTTTTCTCTGGGGCCAACGTCCTGACTTTC. This codes for CASRDPGQVFSGANVLTF.

The chain joins TRBV30 to TRBJ1-3, with a tentative D call TRBD1 (6 bases). Looked up from germline, CDR1 is GTSNPN and CDR2 is SVGIG (reference sequence). V lost 4 bases, J lost 2 bases, and 18 bases lay in between. The CDR3 sequence is 16 residues long. The CDR3 DNA sequence: TGTGCCTGGAAAAAGTGGCTGGGGGCTACTGGAAACACCATATATTTT. Translated: CAWKKWLGATGNTIYF.

V and J are TRBV9 and TRBJ2-1, with D uncertain. Germline V CDR1 and CDR2: SGDLS, YYNGEE. The CDR3 has 14 amino acids. The V end was cut by 2 bases, the J end by 6 bases, with 12 bases between. The CDR3 loop reads CASSVLLLTNEQFF. The CDR3 nucleotides are TGTGCCAGCAGCGTCTTACTCCTCACCAATGAGCAGTTCTTC.

The chain couples TRBV15 to TRBJ2-3, with 9 nucleotides matching TRBD2. The CDR3 spans 15 residues. The germline CDR1 and CDR2 sequences are LNHNV and YYDKDF (reference sequence). Germline trimming cut 7 bases from V and 0 bases from J; bases unmatched to any gene: 5. CDR3 amino acids: CATKRGLASTDTQYF. The CDR3 DNA sequence: TGTGCCACCAAGCGGGGACTAGCTAGCACAGATACGCAGTATTTT.

The V and J genes are TRBV5-1 and TRBJ2-5; 8 nucleotides align to TRBD2. The germline V gene encodes CDR1 SGHRS and CDR2 YFSETQ. The CDR3 is 14 residues long. The ends lost 7 bases at V and 5 bases at J; junction bases unmatched: 10. Here the CDR3 reads CASRTGGGRETQYF. In DNA form, the CDR3 reads TGCGCCAGCCGTACGGGGGGGGGCCGGGAGACCCAGTACTTC. Using reference TRBV5-1 and TRBJ2-5 for the parts outside the CDR3, the full variable domain is KAGVTQTPRYLIKTRGQQVTLSCSPISGHRSVSWYQQTPGQGLQFLFEYFSETQRNKGNFPGRFSGRQFSNSRSEMNVSTLELGDSALYLCASRTGGGRETQYFGPGTRLLVL.

This clone occurred once. This rearrangement joins TRBV5-1 to TRBJ2-7; 9 bases are shared with TRBD2. Unmatched junction bases numbered 8, after V lost 1 base and J lost 3 bases. CDR1 is SGHRS and CDR2 is YFSETQ in the germline V gene. The CDR3 is made up of 16 amino acids. The CDR3 sequence is CASSLYGGRAGYEQYF. The CDR3 DNA follows: TGCGCCAGCAGCTTGTATGGCGGGAGGGCCGGCTACGAGCAGTACTTC. Complete variable domain (other parts from reference TRBV5-1 and TRBJ2-7): KAGVTQTPRYLIKTRGQQVTLSCSPISGHRSVSWYQQTPGQGLQFLFEYFSETQRNKGNFPGRFSGRQFSNSRSEMNVSTLELGDSALYLCASSLYGGRAGYEQYFGPGTRLTVT.

The CDR3 DNA follows: TGTGCCAGCAGCTTGGAAACAGGTCAGGATTCACCCCTCCACTTT. This sequence encodes CASSLETGQDSPLHF. This chain connects TRBV5-4 to TRBJ1-6; maybe TRBD1 (5 bases). Trimming pared 0 bases from V and 8 bases from J, leaving 12 bases between. The CDR3 is 15 amino acids. Germline lookup yields CDR1 SGHNT and CDR2 YYREEE (reference sequence).

The chain couples TRBV9 to TRBJ2-1; the D gene is possibly TRBD1 (6 bases). The germline CDR1 and CDR2 sequences are SGDLS and YYNGEE. The CDR3 has 16 residues. V was pared by 0 bases and J by 4 bases, with 14 bases between. The CDR3 region is CASSVVGAHSYNEQFF. CDR3 nucleotide sequence: TGTGCCAGCAGCGTAGTGGGGGCCCATTCATACAATGAGCAGTTCTTC.

This chain uses TRBV20-1 with TRBJ2-7, with D hard to call. V lost 5 bases to trimming and J lost 3 bases, with 5 bases between them. CDR3 length: 10 residues. CDR1 and CDR2 from the germline V gene are DFQATT and SNEGSKA (reference sequence). DNA of the CDR3: TGCAGTGCTTCCTTCTACGAGCAGTACTTC. This gives the protein CSASFYEQYF.

This chain connects TRBV13 to TRBJ1-5; no reliable D call. CDR3 length: 14 residues. Germline V gene sequence: CDR1 PRHDT, CDR2 FYEKMQ (reference sequence). V was shortened by 6 bases and J by 3 bases, with 12 bases between the two germline ends. The CDR3: CASSSGLYNQPQHF. CDR3 nucleotide sequence: TGTGCCAGCAGTTCCGGACTGTACAATCAGCCCCAGCATTTT. The variable domain in full, with the rest retrieved from reference TRBV13 and TRBJ1-5, is AAGVIQSPRHLIKEKRETATLKCYPIPRHDTVYWYQQGPGQDPQFLISFYEKMQSDKGSIPDRFSAQQFSDYHSELNMSSLELGDSALYFCASSSGLYNQPQHFGDGTRLSIL.

The chain is built from TRBV28 and TRBJ1-2, with 9 nucleotides matching TRBD1. The junction had 4 bases not matched to a gene; V was cut back by 1 base and J by 7 bases. CDR3 length equals 14 residues. Germline V lookup: CDR1 MDHEN, CDR2 SYDVKM. CDR3 loop: CASSLYRQGGGYTF. The DNA for the CDR3 is TGTGCCAGCAGTTTATACCGACAGGGGGGTGGCTACACCTTC.

V gene TRBV7-8 combines with J gene TRBJ2-7; weak D call: TRBD1 (5 bases). CDR3 length: 14 amino acids. Germline values: CDR1 SGHVS, CDR2 FQNEAQ. The ends were cut back, 2 bases at V and 6 bases at J, with 14 bases in the middle. The CDR3 loop reads CASSLYSGFSEQYF. CDR3 in DNA: TGTGCCAGCAGCTTATACTCAGGGTTTTCCGAGCAGTACTTC.

The rearrangement joins TRBV18 to TRBJ1-5; D unresolved. CDR1 and CDR2 from the germline V gene are KGHSH and LQKENI. This CDR3 is 16 amino acids long. Trimming pared 2 bases from V and 3 bases from J, leaving 14 bases between. The CDR3 is CASSPAAGRANQPQHF. In nucleotides, the CDR3 is TGTGCCAGCTCACCAGCCGCGGGTAGGGCCAATCAGCCCCAGCATTTT.

This chain connects TRBV5-1 to TRBJ2-7, with TRBD1 matching 7 bases. V lost 4 bases and J lost 0; bases outside the gene matches: 4. Germline-derived CDR1 and CDR2 are SGHRS and YFSETQ. The CDR3 length is 14 residues. CDR3 in amino acids: CASSPGQTSYEQYF. In DNA form, the CDR3 reads TGCGCCAGCAGCCCGGGACAGACCTCCTACGAGCAGTACTTC.

In nucleotides, the CDR3 is TGTGCCAGCAGCTTAACAGGGAACACTGAAGCTTTCTTT. It specifies CASSLTGNTEAFF. This chain joins TRBV7-9 and TRBJ1-1, with a tentative D call TRBD1 (5 bases). Trimming stripped 2 bases from V and 1 base from J, with 5 bases between. CDR1 is SEHNR and CDR2 is FQNEAQ in the germline V gene (reference sequence). The CDR3 has 13 residues.

The chain couples TRBV6-5 to TRBJ1-1; no firm D call. V lost 0 bases and J lost 1, with 12 bases in between. CDR1 is MNHEY and CDR2 is SVGAGI in the germline V gene. The CDR3 runs 16 residues. The CDR3 DNA is TGTGCCAGCAGTTACTCTTCGCACAGCCCGAACACTGAAGCTTTCTTT. It translates to CASSYSSHSPNTEAFF.

The rearrangement uses TRBV19 and TRBJ2-3; 10 bases are a match to TRBD2. Germline V lookup: CDR1 LNHDA, CDR2 SQIVND (reference sequence). Losses at the gene ends were 7 bases for V and 0 bases for J; bases not matched to a gene: 4. The CDR3 has 15 amino acids. CDR3 in amino acids: CASTQRGGSTDTQYF. The CDR3 bases are TGTGCCAGTACCCAGCGGGGGGGTAGCACAGATACGCAGTATTTT.

J is TRBJ2-5 and V is TRBV11-3; 7 nucleotides align to TRBD2. The CDR3 consists of 14 residues. The V gene's germline CDR1 is SGHNT and CDR2 YENEEA. V lost 2 bases to trimming and J lost 4 bases; unmatched junction nucleotides: 4. Here the CDR3 reads CASSLMAGAETQYF. In DNA form, the CDR3 reads TGTGCCAGCAGCTTAATGGCGGGAGCAGAGACCCAGTACTTC.

V usage is TRBV27 and J usage is TRBJ1-2; 10 positions agree with TRBD1. With V trimmed by 5 bases and J by 8 bases, 8 bases remained unmatched. From germline, CDR1 is MNHEY and CDR2 SMNVEV (reference sequence). The CDR3 has 14 amino acids. This CDR3 is CASSTLTGGAGYTF. For the CDR3, the DNA is TGTGCCAGCAGTACCTTGACAGGGGGCGCGGGCTACACCTTC.

V and J are TRBV4-2 and TRBJ1-4; TRBD1 agrees at 7 bases. The ends lost 2 bases at V and 8 bases at J; junction bases unmatched: 5. This CDR3 contains 14 residues. Germline loops: CDR1 LGHNA, CDR2 YNFKEQ. DNA of the CDR3: TGTGCCAGCAGCCAAACAGGGGTACGCGAAAAACTGTTTTTT. It translates to CASSQTGVREKLFF.

The chain combines TRBV29-1 with TRBJ1-2, with 7 bases lining up with TRBD1. CDR1 is SQVTM and CDR2 is ANQGSEA in the germline V gene. The CDR3 loop spans 11 amino acids. V shed 4 bases, J shed 5 bases, and the junction held 1 base outside the gene matches. CDR3 coding DNA: TGCAGCGTTGGACAGGGATATGGCTACACCTTC. Protein product: CSVGQGYGYTF.

Here the CDR3 reads CASSPQGRGGNQPQHF. CDR3 sequence (DNA): TGTGCCAGTAGTCCACAGGGTCGAGGGGGCAATCAGCCCCAGCATTTT. The V gene is TRBV19, the J gene TRBJ1-5, with D possibly TRBD1 on 6 matching bases. Germline V gene lookup returns CDR1 LNHDA and CDR2 SQIVND (reference sequence). The germline V and J ends were trimmed by 5 bases and 2 bases, with 16 bases remaining between them. CDR3 length equals 16 residues. The whole variable domain, remainder taken from reference TRBV19 and TRBJ1-5, is DGGITQSPKYLFRKEGQNVTLSCEQNLNHDAMYWYRQDPGQGLRLIYYSQIVNDFQKGDIAEGYSVSREKKESFPLTVTSAQKNPTAFYLCASSPQGRGGNQPQHFGDGTRLSIL.

This sequence joins TRBV10-3 and TRBJ1-2, with 7 bases that match TRBD1. CDR3 length equals 11 residues. With V trimmed by 11 bases and J by 4 bases, 4 bases remained unmatched. Per the germline V gene, CDR1 is ENHRY and CDR2 is SYGVKD. The CDR3 sequence: CAATGLYGYTF. The CDR3 region has the DNA TGTGCCGCGACAGGGCTCTATGGCTACACCTTC.